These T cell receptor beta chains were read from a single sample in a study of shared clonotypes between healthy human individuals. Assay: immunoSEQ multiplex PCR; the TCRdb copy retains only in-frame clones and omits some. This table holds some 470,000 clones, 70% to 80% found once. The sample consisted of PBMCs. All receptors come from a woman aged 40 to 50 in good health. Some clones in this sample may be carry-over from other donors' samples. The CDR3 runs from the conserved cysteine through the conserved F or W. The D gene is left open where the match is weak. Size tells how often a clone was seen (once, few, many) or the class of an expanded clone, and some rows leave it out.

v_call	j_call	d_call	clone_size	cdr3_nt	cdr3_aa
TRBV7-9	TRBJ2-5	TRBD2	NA	TGTGCCAGCAGCTCTGGCGGGAGTGGTGAGACCCAGTACTTC	CASSSGGSGETQYF
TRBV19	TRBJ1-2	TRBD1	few	TGTGCCAGTAGTATCGGACAGGGCCCCTATGGCTACACCTTC	CASSIGQGPYGYTF
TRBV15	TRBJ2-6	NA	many	TGTGCCACCAGCAGAGGAGGGGCGCGTGGGGCCAACGTCCTGACTTTC	CATSRGGARGANVLTF
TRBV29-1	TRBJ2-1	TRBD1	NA	TGCAGCGCCGCTGGACAGGCAAGCTCCTACAATGAGCAGTTCTTC	CSAAGQASSYNEQFF
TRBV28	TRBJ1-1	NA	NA	TGTGCCAGCAGTTTGGTAAAGCCTGGCAGCCATACGATCGAAGCTTTCTTT	CASSLVKPGSHTIEAFF
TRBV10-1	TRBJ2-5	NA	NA	TGCGCCAGCAGCCACCGGGACCTCTTAACCCAGTACTTC	CASSHRDLLTQYF
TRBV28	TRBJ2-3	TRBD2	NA	TGTGCCAGCATTCGGACTAGCGGGAGGACAGATACGCAGTATTTT	CASIRTSGRTDTQYF
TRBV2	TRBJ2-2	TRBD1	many	TGTGCCAGCAGCCCCCGCCTGGGACAGGGGGCTTCCGGGGAGCTGTTTTTT	CASSPRLGQGASGELFF
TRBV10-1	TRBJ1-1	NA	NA	TGCGCCAGCAGTGAGTCCGGTCTTCTCGGGAACACTGAAGCTTTCTTT	CASSESGLLGNTEAFF
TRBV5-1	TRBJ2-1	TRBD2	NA	TGCGCCAGCAGCCCAGGACTAGCGGATTACAATGAGCAGTTCTTC	CASSPGLADYNEQFF
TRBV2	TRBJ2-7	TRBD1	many	TGTGCCAGCAGCGGGACAGCCTACGAGCAGTACTTC	CASSGTAYEQYF
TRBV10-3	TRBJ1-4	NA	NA	TGTGCCATCAGTGAGAGGGGGGAAAGGGCTAATGAAAAACTGTTTTTT	CAISERGERANEKLFF
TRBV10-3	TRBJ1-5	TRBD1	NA	TGTGCCATCAGTGAGGACAGGGGTGGCAATCAGCCCCAGCATTTT	CAISEDRGGNQPQHF
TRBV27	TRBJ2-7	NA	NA	TGTGCCAGCAGTTGGGCAGATAAATACGAGCAGTACTTC	CASSWADKYEQYF
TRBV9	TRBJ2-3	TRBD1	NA	TGTGCCAGCAGCGTTTTAGGGGGCGCGGGAGATACGCAGTATTTT	CASSVLGGAGDTQYF
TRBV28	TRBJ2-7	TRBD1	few	TGTGCCAGCAGAAACCCCTCCGGGACAGGGTCCTACGAGCAGTACTTC	CASRNPSGTGSYEQYF
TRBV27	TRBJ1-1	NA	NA	TGTGCCAGCAGTTGGGGGGGAGGCGAAGCTTTCTTT	CASSWGGGEAFF
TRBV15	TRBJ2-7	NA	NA	TGTGCCACCAGCAGAGATCTTACGGCCTACGAGCAGTACTTC	CATSRDLTAYEQYF
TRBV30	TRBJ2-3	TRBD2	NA	TGTGCCTGGAGTGGTAGCGGGGCCATAACAGATACGCAGTATTTT	CAWSGSGAITDTQYF
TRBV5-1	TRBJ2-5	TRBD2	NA	TGCGCCAGCAGCCCCCGACTAGCGGGAGAGACCCAGTACTTC	CASSPRLAGETQYF
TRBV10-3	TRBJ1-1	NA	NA	TGTGCCATCAGTGATGGGGGGCACCCTGAAGCTTTCTTT	CAISDGGHPEAFF
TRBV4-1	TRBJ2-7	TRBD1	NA	TGCGCCAGCAGACCCGGACAGGGGGCCTACGAGCAGTACTTC	CASRPGQGAYEQYF
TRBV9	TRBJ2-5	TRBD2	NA	TGTGCCAGCAGCACATCCCCGGGACTAGGTGAGACCCAGTACTTC	CASSTSPGLGETQYF
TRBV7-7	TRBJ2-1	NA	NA	TGTGCCAGCAGCTCGCAGCAGGGCAATGAGCAGTTCTTC	CASSSQQGNEQFF
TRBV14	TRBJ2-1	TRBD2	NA	TGTGCCAGCAGCCGGATACTAGCGTTCAATGAGCAGTTCTTC	CASSRILAFNEQFF
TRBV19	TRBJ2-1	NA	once	TGTGCCAGTAGTATGACGCGTCGGCGGCCCGATGAGCAGTTCTTC	CASSMTRRRPDEQFF
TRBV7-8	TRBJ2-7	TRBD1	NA	TGTGCCAGCAGTTTTGGAGGGGGTCAGGGGGCTTACGAGCAGTACTTC	CASSFGGGQGAYEQYF
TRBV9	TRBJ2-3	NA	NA	TGTGCCAGCAGCCTTAGACCGGAGGGGTTTGCAGATACGCAGTATTTT	CASSLRPEGFADTQYF
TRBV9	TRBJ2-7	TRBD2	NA	TGTGCCAGCAGCGTAGATCTAGCGGGGGTATACGAGCAGTACTTC	CASSVDLAGVYEQYF
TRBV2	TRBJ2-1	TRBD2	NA	TGTGCCAGCAGTGAACTAGCGGGAGGGCCCGATGAGCAGTTCTTC	CASSELAGGPDEQFF
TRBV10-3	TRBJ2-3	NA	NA	TGTGCCATCAGTGTCGGGCGGGAACCCACAGATACGCAGTATTTT	CAISVGREPTDTQYF
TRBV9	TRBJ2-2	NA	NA	TGTGCCAGCAGCGTACAACTAGGCGGCGGGGAGCTGTTTTTT	CASSVQLGGGELFF
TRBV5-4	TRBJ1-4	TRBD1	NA	TGTGCCAGCAGCTTTACAGGGGATGAAAAACTGTTTTTT	CASSFTGDEKLFF